The 22 T cell receptor beta chains in this list originate from one sample, sequenced in a study of T cell repertoires in cytomegalovirus infection. MiXCR, applied by TCRdb to the reads, yields one record per CDR3 protein. The sample consists of about 360,000 distinct CDR3 sequences, 15% to 20% of them appearing once. The sequenced sample was PBMCs. The receptors originated from a human donor in good health (CMV status not recorded). Some clones in this sample may be carry-over from other donors' samples.

This sequence joins TRBV3-1 and TRBJ1-2; TRBD1 might be the D (6 bases). The CDR3 is made up of 16 amino acids. Germline CDR1 LGHDT, CDR2 YNNKEL (reference sequence). V was clipped by 0 bases and J by 4 bases, with 15 bases between them. In DNA, the CDR3 is TGTGCCAGCAGCCAAGAGTGGTCCGGGGGCGGCTATGGCTACACCTTC. Translation gives CASSQEWSGGGYGYTF.

This clonotype was observed a handful of times. This sequence joins TRBV6-5 and TRBJ2-7; D tentatively fits TRBD1 or TRBD2 (5 bases each). V was pared by 6 bases and J by 6 bases, with 15 bases between. The CDR3 contains 13 residues. Germline assignment: CDR1 MNHEY and CDR2 SVGAGI. Here the CDR3 DNA reads TGTGCCAGCAGCCTCCCGGGGACGGGCGAGCAGTACTTC. Its protein product is CASSLPGTGEQYF.

This clonotype was picked up many times. V gene TRBV6-6 combines with J gene TRBJ2-1, with 9 bases lining up with TRBD1. Germline CDR1 reads MNHNY; CDR2 reads SVGAGI (reference sequence). Trimming took 7 bases from V and 10 from J; bases not matched to a gene: 8. The CDR3 runs 13 residues. CDR3 bases: TGTGCCAGCACTGGGACAGGGCCGTTGGAGCAGTTCTTC. This sequence encodes CASTGTGPLEQFF.

This clonotype was seen ten or more times. The gene calls are TRBV7-8 and TRBJ2-7; TRBD1 aligns across 11 bases. CDR3 length: 16 residues. Germline CDR1 SGHVS, CDR2 FQNEAQ. V was pared by 4 bases and J by 5 bases, with 10 bases of the junction left unmatched. CDR3 nucleotide sequence: TGTGCCAGCAGCTCCCCCCGGGGGACAGGGGGGGACGAGCAGTACTTC. It codes for CASSSPRGTGGDEQYF.

The CDR3 nucleotides are TGTGCCAGCGCCGCCATAATAGGGGGTCAAGAGACCCAGTACTTC. Amino acid sequence: CASAAIIGGQETQYF. This chain joins TRBV5-4 and TRBJ2-5, with D perhaps TRBD1 (6 bases). Trimming took off 7 bases at V and 2 bases at J, with 18 bases between the two ends. The CDR3 has 15 amino acids. CDR1 is SGHNT and CDR2 is YYREEE in the germline V gene (reference sequence).

This clonotype was seen at least ten times. V and J are TRBV7-2 and TRBJ2-1, with a weak D call TRBD2 (6 bases). This CDR3 has 17 residues. Germline CDR1 SGHTA, CDR2 FQGNSA. V lost 4 bases and J 6 bases, leaving 22 bases between the germline ends. The CDR3: CASSSRLVASRTNEQFF. The CDR3 nucleotides read TGTGCCAGCAGCTCCCGACTAGTTGCGTCCCGCACCAATGAGCAGTTCTTC.

This clonotype showed up many times. The chain joins TRBV7-9 to TRBJ2-7; D might be TRBD1 (5 bases). The V gene lost 5 bases and the J gene lost 3 bases, with 8 bases spanning the gap. The CDR3 spans 12 residues. Germline V gene data show CDR1 as SEHNR and CDR2 as FQNEAQ (reference sequence). The CDR3 reads CASSRQFYEQYF. CDR3 DNA sequence: TGTGCCAGCAGCCGACAGTTCTACGAGCAGTACTTC.

This sequence joins TRBV4-3 and TRBJ1-1, with D perhaps matching TRBD1 (6 bases). Germline CDR1 is LGHNA and CDR2 is YSLEER. The CDR3 has 15 amino acids. The V end was cut by 5 bases, the J end by 4 bases, with 17 bases between. CDR3 sequence (DNA): TGCGCCAGCAGCACGCGAGGGGGTTCTGGCACTGAAGCTTTCTTT. As protein: CASSTRGGSGTEAFF.

Many counts were recorded for this clonotype. The CDR3 DNA reads TGTGCCAGCACCGGACGGGTGGGCACTGAAGCTTTCTTT. This translates into CASTGRVGTEAFF. The rearrangement joins TRBV6-5 to TRBJ1-1; no reliable D call. This CDR3 region has 13 residues. Germline V gene sequence: CDR1 MNHEY, CDR2 SVGAGI. The V and J ends lost 7 bases and 4 bases respectively, with 13 bases between them.

This clonotype occurred many times. The chain combines TRBV7-2 with TRBJ2-1; the match to TRBD2 covers 12 bases. Germline V CDR1 and CDR2: SGHTA, FQGNSA. V shed 5 bases and J 7 bases; nucleotides not matched to a gene: 6. This CDR3 has 15 residues. In DNA, the CDR3 is TGTGCCAGCAGCACCAGGACTAGCGGGGTAAATGAGCAGTTCTTC. Translating it yields CASSTRTSGVNEQFF.

This clonotype was found many times. This CDR3 is CASSPLVAGGGETQYF. As DNA, the CDR3 is TGTGCCAGCAGTCCCCTGGTAGCGGGGGGCGGGGAGACCCAGTACTTC. The chain employs TRBV28 and TRBJ2-5; 10 bases match TRBD2. CDR3 length: 16 amino acids. The germline gives CDR1 MDHEN, CDR2 SYDVKM. The V and J ends lost 5 bases and 5 bases, in that order; junction bases with no gene match: 11.

This clonotype was seen ten or more times. V and J are TRBV7-2 and TRBJ2-1; possibly TRBD2 for D (6 bases). The ends were cut back, 5 bases at V and 4 bases at J, with 21 bases in the middle. CDR1 is SGHTA, CDR2 FQGNSA, per germline. The CDR3 covers 17 residues. CDR3 protein: CASSTSRGAGIYNEQFF. CDR3 nucleotides: TGTGCCAGCAGCACATCACGTGGGGCGGGGATTTACAATGAGCAGTTCTTC.

This clonotype has ten or more counts. The chain combines TRBV11-2 with TRBJ2-7, with D perhaps given as TRBD1 or TRBD2 (5 bases each). The length of the CDR3 is 13 residues. V lost 0 bases and J 4 bases, leaving 7 bases between the germline ends. Germline V lookup: CDR1 SGHAT, CDR2 FQNNGV. CDR3 sequence: CASSLDGGYEQYF. In DNA, the CDR3 is TGTGCCAGCAGCTTAGATGGGGGATACGAGCAGTACTTC.

The CDR3 DNA follows: TGTGCCAGCAGCAACCAACCGAAGAGGATAGATACGCAGTATTTT. It encodes CASSNQPKRIDTQYF. The V and J genes are TRBV5-5 and TRBJ2-3; D unresolved. CDR1 and CDR2 from the germline V gene are SGHKS and YYEKEE (reference sequence). The CDR3 is 15 amino acids. V dropped 4 bases and J dropped 5 bases, with 17 bases sitting between them.

CDR3 protein: CASSKLAGYHNEQFF. The CDR3 coding sequence is TGTGCCAGCAGTAAACTAGCGGGGTACCACAATGAGCAGTTCTTC. J is TRBJ2-1 and V is TRBV2, with TRBD2 identical over 10 bases. The ends lost 5 bases at V and 5 bases at J; junction bases unmatched: 6. The CDR3 length is 15 residues. The germline CDR1 and CDR2 sequences are SNHLY and FYNNEI.

The chain has TRBV20-1 and TRBJ2-7; D is possibly TRBD2 (6 bases). Germline lookup yields CDR1 DFQATT and CDR2 SNEGSKA (reference sequence). The CDR3 covers 15 residues. V dropped 0 bases and J dropped 2 bases, with 14 bases sitting between them. This CDR3 is CSARDLGTGPYEQYF. The CDR3 coding sequence is TGCAGTGCTAGAGATCTGGGGACTGGCCCCTACGAGCAGTACTTC.

The chain joins TRBV5-1 to TRBJ2-5, with TRBD1 identical over 8 bases. Unmatched junction bases numbered 6, after V lost 4 bases and J lost 1 base. The CDR3 covers 15 residues. CDR1 and CDR2 (germline): SGHRS, YFSETQ. This CDR3 reads CASSDRDRLQETQYF. In nucleotides, the CDR3 is TGCGCCAGCAGCGACCGGGACAGGCTCCAAGAGACCCAGTACTTC.

This clonotype was detected only a few times. V is TRBV30 and J is TRBJ2-2, with no clear D. Trimming removed 2 bases at V and 2 bases at J, with 6 bases between. Germline CDR1 GTSNPN, CDR2 SVGIG (reference sequence). CDR3 size: 13 residues. CDR3 DNA sequence: TGTGCCTGGAGTCGACTTAACACCGGGGAGCTGTTTTTT. This translates into CAWSRLNTGELFF.

This clonotype has only a few counts. The J gene is TRBJ2-7, the V gene TRBV4-1; tentatively, D is TRBD1 or TRBD2 (5 bases each). Germline V gives CDR1 MGHRA, CDR2 YSYEKL. The length of the CDR3 is 16 residues. The V gene lost 0 bases and the J gene lost 0 bases, with 12 bases spanning the gap. The CDR3 nucleotides are TGCGCCAGCAGCCAAGATTGGTCGGGGACCTCCTACGAGCAGTACTTC. Its translation: CASSQDWSGTSYEQYF.

This clonotype was counted only a few times. The DNA for the CDR3 is TGCGCCAGCAGCTACTGGACCCAGGAGGAGACCCAGTACTTC. It yields the protein CASSYWTQEETQYF. This sequence joins TRBV5-1 and TRBJ2-5; the D is unclear. Germline V gene data show CDR1 as SGHRS and CDR2 as YFSETQ. Deletions cut 3 bases from V and 5 bases from J, with 14 bases between. The CDR3 runs 14 residues.

This clonotype was counted only a few times. The chain employs TRBV10-3 and TRBJ1-4; TRBD1 matches at 8 bases. This CDR3 has 14 residues. CDR1 ENHRY and CDR2 SYGVKD come from the germline V gene. Trimming took 6 bases from V and 3 from J; bases not matched to a gene: 3. CDR3 coding DNA: TGTGCCATCAGCTCGGACAGGGCTAATGAAAAACTGTTTTTT. It codes for CAISSDRANEKLFF.

This rearrangement joins TRBV20-1 to TRBJ2-2; D possibly corresponds to TRBD1 (6 bases). Germline V gives CDR1 DFQATT, CDR2 SNEGSKA (reference sequence). V was shortened by 2 bases and J by 0 bases, with 10 bases between the two germline ends. The length of the CDR3 is 15 residues. CDR3 sequence (DNA): TGCAGTGCTAGACAGGGGTTTACGAACACCGGGGAGCTGTTTTTT. Amino acids: CSARQGFTNTGELFF.